A single sample gave rise to the 16 T cell receptor beta chains below, sequenced in a study of vaccination effects on CD4 cells after COVID-19. The table came from immunoSEQ multiplex PCR; TCRdb's copy has only in-frame clones and leaves some out. Here the sample spans approximately 50,000 clones, about 76% being singletons. Culture proceeded for 10 days, and CD4+ T cells were then isolated. Their specific antigens are unknown. The source was CD4+ T cells from PBMCs cultured without peptide, collected before COVID-19 vaccination. Receptors originate from a human donor who had a prior SARS-CoV-2 infection.

The chain combines TRBV7-8 with TRBJ2-1, with 7 bases lining up with TRBD2. The germline gives CDR1 SGHVS, CDR2 FQNEAQ. V was clipped by 5 bases and J by 2 bases; unmatched bases: 6. The CDR3 sequence is 15 residues long. The CDR3 region is CASSPGRGAYNEQFF. CDR3 DNA sequence: TGTGCCAGCAGCCCAGGACGGGGGGCCTACAATGAGCAGTTCTTC.

The gene calls are TRBV5-6 and TRBJ2-1; weak D call: TRBD1 (5 bases). The CDR3 totals 18 residues. The germline gives CDR1 SGHDT, CDR2 YYEEEE. Trimming pared 0 bases from V and 2 bases from J, leaving 18 bases between. The chain's CDR3 is CASSLALGQGWAYNEQFF. Written as DNA, the CDR3 is TGTGCCAGCAGCTTGGCGCTGGGGCAGGGATGGGCCTACAATGAGCAGTTCTTC.

The rearrangement links TRBV7-9 to TRBJ2-5; D is perhaps TRBD2 (6 bases). Deletions cut 6 bases from V and 7 bases from J, with 15 bases between. CDR1 SEHNR and CDR2 FQNEAQ come from the germline V gene (reference sequence). The CDR3 covers 13 residues. The CDR3 DNA reads TGTGCCAGCAGACCGAATAGCGGTGGGACCCAGTACTTC. As protein: CASRPNSGGTQYF. Full variable domain (missing parts from reference TRBV7-9 and TRBJ2-5): DTGVSQNPRHKITKRGQNVTFRCDPISEHNRLYWYRQTLGQGPEFLTYFQNEAQLEKSRLLSDRFSAERPKGSFSTLEIQRTEQGDSAMYLCASRPNSGGTQYFGPGTRLLVL.

This clone was detected once. The V gene is TRBV19, the J gene TRBJ1-2, with unresolved D. V was shortened by 3 bases and J by 0 bases, with 5 bases between the two germline ends. The CDR3 length is 13 residues. The germline gives CDR1 LNHDA, CDR2 SQIVND (reference sequence). The CDR3 DNA reads TGTGCCAGTAGTATTCCGCCTAACTATGGCTACACCTTC. Residues: CASSIPPNYGYTF.

V gene TRBV12-3 or TRBV12-4 combines with J gene TRBJ1-4; D is undetermined. The CDR3 extends over 9 amino acids. V was trimmed by 6 bases and J by 17 bases, leaving 10 bases between them. In DNA form, the CDR3 reads TGTGCCAGCAGGCCGATTGTTTTTTTT. As protein: CASRPIVFF.

In nucleotides, the CDR3 is TGTGCCAGCTCACCTTTTGGGACAGGGTCTGGAGTCGGCAATCAGCCCCAGCATTTT. Translated: CASSPFGTGSGVGNQPQHF. The gene calls are TRBV18 and TRBJ1-5; TRBD1 matches at 9 bases. With V trimmed by 3 bases and J by 2 bases, 14 bases remained unmatched. In germline, CDR1 is KGHSH, CDR2 LQKENI. The CDR3 contains 19 residues.

This clone was detected once. The chain recombines TRBV4-1 with TRBJ2-5; D perhaps matches TRBD1 (6 bases). Germline loops: CDR1 MGHRA, CDR2 YSYEKL. The CDR3 loop spans 16 amino acids. The V end lost 4 bases, the J end lost 5 bases, and 20 bases lay between the germline ends. The CDR3 DNA follows: TGCGCCAGCAGCCGCCTTATGGTACAGGGCACGGAGACCCAGTACTTC. Amino acid sequence: CASSRLMVQGTETQYF.

J is TRBJ2-3 and V is TRBV7-2; D ambiguous. This CDR3 has 13 amino acids. In germline, CDR1 is SGHTA, CDR2 FQGNSA. The V gene lost 1 base and the J gene lost 5 bases, with 7 bases spanning the gap. The CDR3 nucleotides are TGTGCCAGCAGCTTAGGAATTGGAGATACGCAGTATTTT. Its protein product is CASSLGIGDTQYF.

The rearrangement joins TRBV5-4 to TRBJ2-5; TRBD2 matches at 11 bases. Unmatched junction bases numbered 9, after V lost 2 bases and J lost 3 bases. Germline-derived CDR1 and CDR2 are SGHNT and YYREEE (reference sequence). CDR3 length: 17 amino acids. Written as DNA, the CDR3 is TGTGCCAGCAGCTTCCTGACTAGCGGGGCCGACGAAGAGACCCAGTACTTC. Its protein product is CASSFLTSGADEETQYF.

The gene calls are TRBV7-2 and TRBJ1-6, with 12 bases aligning to TRBD1. The V gene end was trimmed by 1 base and the J gene end by 8 bases; junction bases not matched to a gene: 6. Germline CDR1 reads SGHTA; CDR2 reads FQGNSA. There are 17 residues in the CDR3. In DNA, the CDR3 is TGTGCCAGCAGCTTAGTAGGGACAGGGGGCTGGGATTCACCCCTCCACTTT. Translation gives CASSLVGTGGWDSPLHF.

The V and J genes are TRBV18 and TRBJ2-5, with D possibly being TRBD1 (6 bases). Trimming shortened V by 4 bases and J by 5 bases, and 11 bases separated the two germline ends. Germline lookup yields CDR1 KGHSH and CDR2 LQKENI. CDR3 length: 13 residues. The CDR3 protein is CASSLVGAETQYF. DNA of the CDR3: TGTGCCAGCTCACTGGTGGGGGCGGAGACCCAGTACTTC.

The genes are TRBV30 and TRBJ2-6, with 10 bases that match TRBD1. CDR3 size: 14 residues. CDR1 and CDR2 (germline): GTSNPN, SVGIG (reference sequence). Losses at the gene ends were 5 bases for V and 8 bases for J; bases not matched to a gene: 6. CDR3 bases: TGTGCCTGGGAACGGGACAGGGGATCCAACGTCCTGACTTTC. Amino acid sequence: CAWERDRGSNVLTF.

About this clone: The identical CDR3 is also encoded by other nucleotide sequences in the sample. The chain combines TRBV5-1 with TRBJ2-7; possibly TRBD2 for D (5 bases). This CDR3 is 14 amino acids long. Germline CDR1 and CDR2: SGHRS and YFSETQ. Trimming left V 0 bases short and J 5 bases short, with 12 bases between. Here the CDR3 DNA reads TGCGCCAGCAGCTTGGGAGGGCTCGGGGACGAGCAGTACTTC. Amino acids: CASSLGGLGDEQYF.

The chain couples TRBV29-1 to TRBJ2-7, with 8 bases that match TRBD1. The CDR3 is made up of 13 amino acids. CDR1 is SQVTM and CDR2 is ANQGSEA in the germline V gene. J lost 0 bases, V lost 4 bases, and 2 bases had no gene match. In nucleotides, the CDR3 is TGCAGCGTTGCGACAGGGGCCTCCTACGAGCAGTACTTC. It is translated as CSVATGASYEQYF.

This clone has only a few counts. The rearrangement joins TRBV6-5 to TRBJ2-3, with no clear D. This CDR3 contains 11 residues. The germline CDR1 and CDR2 sequences are MNHEY and SVGAGI. V lost 2 bases, J lost 7 bases, and 4 bases lay in between. CDR3: CASSYRNTQYF. In DNA, the CDR3 is TGTGCCAGCAGTTACAGGAATACGCAGTATTTT.

V and J are TRBV10-3 and TRBJ1-5, with D perhaps TRBD1 (5 bases). The ends were cut back, 2 bases at V and 6 bases at J, with 20 bases in the middle. This CDR3 has 17 amino acids. The germline V gene has CDR1 ENHRY and CDR2 SYGVKD. The CDR3 DNA follows: TGTGCCATCAGTGAGACTTCGGCCTCAGGGATTAGTCAGCCCCAGCATTTT. Its protein is CAISETSASGISQPQHF.